The entry that follows covers one TCR beta chain sequence. The target antigen is unknown. This sample is drawn from a study of Ad26.COV2.S vaccination and SARS-CoV-2 variants. Looking at the study overall: Recipients of Ad26.COV2.S got it intramuscularly, once or twice 56 days apart.

Method: immunoSEQ multiplex PCR; TCRdb's copy keeps in-frame clones and lacks some. The sample records 350,000 to 450,000 clones, about 85% being singletons. The treatment: around 19 received Ad26.COV2.S at low or high dose, single or two shots; a few received placebo; per-sample allocation not given. Sampling happened 63 days after the first vaccine or placebo injection. Overall study results and limits: Recipients of either vaccine or placebo displayed similar breadth of non-spike TCRs.

The sequencing here drew on peripheral blood, taken in a trial of Ad26.COV2.S vaccine versus placebo. This TCR was recovered from a person aged 18 to 59 who received the Ad26.COV2.S COVID-19 vaccine or a placebo.

The CDR3 bases are TGTGCCAGCAGCCCGGGTGATCGGACAGGGGAATTGGAGACCCAGTACTTC. It yields the protein CASSPGDRTGELETQYF. This chain links TRBV5-4 with TRBJ2-5, with TRBD1 identical over 9 bases. J gave up 5 bases and V 4 bases, and 15 bases lay outside the gene matches. Germline V gene sequence: CDR1 SGHNT, CDR2 YYREEE (reference sequence). There are 17 residues in the CDR3.